This T cell receptor beta chain was obtained from a study of T cell responses to AZD1222 COVID-19 vaccine. As concerns this clone: The antigen is unknown.

Whole-study findings and limits: Spike regions recognized by vaccine-associated CD4 TCRs spanned the protein, led by 160-218 and 743-854. Donors skewed white British and female; clonal diversity was possibly underestimated.

Produced via immunoSEQ multiplex PCR; TCRdb's table is partial and in-frame only. The repertoire has fewer than 120,000 clones, about 88% of them found once; the top ten carry roughly 1.5%. Per germline, CDR1 MNHEY and CDR2 SVGAGI. The germline V and J ends were trimmed by 4 bases and 1 base, with 13 bases remaining between them. This CDR3 is built from 15 residues. Sample: peripheral blood, taken on day 0 of AZD1222 vaccination. This TCR was recovered from an adult in good health. The chain is built from TRBV6-5 and TRBJ1-1; no definite D call. CDR3 sequence (DNA): TGTGCCAGCAGTTTCTCCTGGACGGGGAACACTGAAGCTTTCTTT. It codes for CASSFSWTGNTEAFF.